Below are 23 T cell receptor beta chains sequenced from a single sample in a study of blood T cell repertoires in COVID-19. This table comes from immunoSEQ multiplex PCR, and its TCRdb copy is limited to in-frame clones, with some not included. The table shows more than 200,000 clones, with more than 65% occurring only once. The sequenced sample consisted of peripheral blood. The receptors derive from a woman in her thirties or forties who had recovered from COVID-19.

The chain is built from TRBV10-1 and TRBJ2-5, with a weak D call TRBD1 (6 bases). CDR3 length: 14 residues. Trimming pared 9 bases from V and 7 bases from J, leaving 21 bases between. Germline CDR1 WNHNN, CDR2 SYGVQD (reference sequence). The DNA for the CDR3 is TGCGCCAGGGCGACGGGACAAATCTCGGGGACCCAGTACTTC. It codes for CARATGQISGTQYF.

This chain uses TRBV5-1 with TRBJ2-3, with 7 positions matching TRBD1. Germline CDR1 reads SGHRS; CDR2 reads YFSETQ. The CDR3 spans 15 residues. After removal of 0 bases from V and 2 bases from J, the junction contained 3 bases not matched to a gene. This chain's CDR3 is CASSLGDRDTDTQYF. CDR3 in DNA: TGCGCCAGCAGCTTGGGGGACAGAGACACAGATACGCAGTATTTT.

The chain links TRBV7-8 to TRBJ2-2, with a possible D match to TRBD1 (6 bases). Trimming left V 1 base short and J 6 bases short, with 12 bases between. This CDR3 comprises 15 residues. From germline, CDR1 is SGHVS and CDR2 FQNEAQ. The CDR3 DNA is TGTGCCAGCAGCTTAGTTGTATCAGGGGCCGGGGAGCTGTTTTTT. This translates into CASSLVVSGAGELFF.

The chain has TRBV5-6 and TRBJ2-6; TRBD1 matches 10 bases. CDR3 length: 18 amino acids. Germline V gene data show CDR1 as SGHDT and CDR2 as YYEEEE. V shed 3 bases and J 4 bases; nucleotides not matched to a gene: 10. For the CDR3, the DNA is TGTGCCAGCAGCTCCCGGGACAGGGGCTCGTACGGGGCCAACGTCCTGACTTTC. Protein: CASSSRDRGSYGANVLTF.

CDR3 sequence (DNA): TGTGCCAGCAGCTTGGCCTCCGAATCAGCCCAGCATTTT. Translation: CASSLASESAQHF. This sequence joins TRBV5-5 and TRBJ1-5; D is unresolved. The CDR3 is 13 amino acids. The V and J ends lost 0 bases and 11 bases respectively, with 12 bases between them. CDR1 SGHKS and CDR2 YYEKEE come from the germline V gene (reference sequence).

The V call is TRBV18, the J call TRBJ1-1; D is ambiguous. V dropped 6 bases and J dropped 1 base, with 9 bases sitting between them. Germline CDR1 is KGHSH and CDR2 is LQKENI. This CDR3 spans 13 amino acids. The CDR3: CASSLGENTEAFF. For the CDR3, the DNA is TGTGCCAGCTCTCTCGGGGAGAACACTGAAGCTTTCTTT.

About this clone itself: At one boundary the junction diverges from the germline segment, which might be a read error. The rearrangement links TRBV6-2 or TRBV6-3 to TRBJ2-6; 10 bases match TRBD1. The length of the CDR3 is 14 residues. Germline V gene data show CDR1 as MNHEY and CDR2 as SVGEGT. CDR3 loop: CASSLRDRGPLASF. CDR3 sequence (DNA): TGTGCCAGCAGTCTCCGGGACAGGGGCCCCCTGGCCTCTTTC.

This rearrangement joins TRBV6-1 to TRBJ2-7; 7 nucleotides agree with TRBD1. V shed 3 bases, J shed 2 bases, and the junction held 7 bases outside the gene matches. CDR1 is MNHNS, CDR2 SASEGT, per germline. This CDR3 contains 15 residues. The CDR3 DNA follows: TGTGCCAGCAGTGAGGCCGACAGGGAAACCTACGAGCAGTACTTC. Residues: CASSEADRETYEQYF.

The rearrangement links TRBV5-1 to TRBJ2-3; 7 nucleotides match TRBD2. V trimming: 4 bases; J trimming: 4 bases; junction bases outside the gene matches: 3. This CDR3 region has 13 residues. Germline CDR1 and CDR2: SGHRS and YFSETQ. Here the CDR3 DNA reads TGCGCCAGCAGCATAGGACTAGCAGATACGCAGTATTTT. Its translation: CASSIGLADTQYF.

A note on this clone: The sample carries other DNA sequences with the same CDR3. J is TRBJ2-3 and V is TRBV2; 7 positions agree with TRBD2. The CDR3 is 14 amino acids. The V segment lost 2 bases and the J segment 4 bases; nucleotides outside the gene matches: 3. Germline-derived CDR1 and CDR2 are SNHLY and FYNNEI. The CDR3 reads CASSESSGADTQYF. The CDR3 nucleotides read TGTGCCAGCAGTGAATCTAGCGGCGCAGATACGCAGTATTTT.

The CDR3 reads CASSPRQGVRFRELFF. CDR3 DNA: TGTGCCAGCAGCCCTAGACAGGGGGTGAGGTTCCGGGAGCTGTTTTTT. The chain uses TRBV7-9 and TRBJ2-2, with 9 positions matching TRBD1. The germline V gene has CDR1 SEHNR and CDR2 FQNEAQ (reference sequence). CDR3 length equals 16 residues. With V trimmed by 5 bases and J by 9 bases, 13 bases remained unmatched.

This rearrangement joins TRBV11-1 to TRBJ2-5; D uncertain. The CDR3 consists of 15 residues. Looked up from germline, CDR1 is SGHAT and CDR2 is FQDESV (reference sequence). Trimming left V 5 bases short and J 0 bases short, with 13 bases between. The CDR3 sequence is CASSRIEAHQETQYF. CDR3 nucleotides: TGTGCCAGCAGCCGAATTGAGGCCCACCAAGAGACCCAGTACTTC.

J is TRBJ2-7 and V is TRBV11-2, with 8 bases lining up with TRBD1. This CDR3 has 14 residues. Germline V gene sequence: CDR1 SGHAT, CDR2 FQNNGV. V gave up 4 bases and J gave up 7 bases; unmatched junction bases: 9. CDR3 DNA sequence: TGTGCCAGCAGCTCGCCCAGGGGGCATCGGGAGCAGTACTTC. This codes for CASSSPRGHREQYF.

This clone occurred once. This chain links TRBV19 with TRBJ1-3; no clear D gene. The CDR3 extends over 12 amino acids. Deletions cut 9 bases from V and 2 bases from J, with 8 bases between. Germline-derived CDR1 and CDR2 are LNHDA and SQIVND (reference sequence). The CDR3 DNA follows: TGTGCCAGCGGAGTGGCTGGAAACACCATATATTTT. It yields the protein CASGVAGNTIYF.

This clone was detected a few times. The chain employs TRBV2 and TRBJ2-7, with D perhaps matching TRBD1 (6 bases). Trimming took off 6 bases at V and 3 bases at J, with 12 bases between the two ends. This CDR3 is built from 13 residues. Germline V lookup: CDR1 SNHLY, CDR2 FYNNEI. CDR3 protein: CASRGTYYYEQYF. The CDR3 DNA sequence: TGTGCCAGCAGGGGGACATATTACTACGAGCAGTACTTC.

The chain carries TRBV11-3 and TRBJ1-1; D gene ambiguous. Trimming cost V 1 base and J 0 bases, with 12 bases left between them. The CDR3 spans 16 residues. In germline, CDR1 is SGHNT, CDR2 YENEEA. The CDR3 DNA reads TGTGCCAGCAGCTTAGGTCGGGTCGGCTTGAACACTGAAGCTTTCTTT. As protein: CASSLGRVGLNTEAFF. The entire variable domain, with the rest obtained from reference TRBV11-3 and TRBJ1-1, is as follows: EAGVVQSPRYKIIEKKQPVAFWCNPISGHNTLYWYLQNLGQGPELLIRYENEEAVDDSQLPKDRFSAERLKGVDSTLKIQPAELGDSAVYLCASSLGRVGLNTEAFFGQGTRLTVV.

This clone came up a few times. This sequence joins TRBV7-8 and TRBJ1-2, with D maybe TRBD1 (6 bases). Germline assignment: CDR1 SGHVS and CDR2 FQNEAQ. The CDR3 is 16 amino acids. V lost 2 bases to trimming and J lost 8 bases, with 21 bases between them. This chain's CDR3 is CASSLSWEGGSGGYTF. Written as DNA, the CDR3 is TGTGCCAGCAGCTTATCGTGGGAGGGGGGCTCGGGAGGCTACACCTTC.

This clone was seen a single time. This chain connects TRBV18 to TRBJ1-6; 10 nucleotides line up with TRBD1. Germline lookup yields CDR1 KGHSH and CDR2 LQKENI. This CDR3 is 15 amino acids long. J lost 7 bases, V lost 3 bases, and 3 bases had no gene match. The CDR3 here is CASSPPGQGNSPLHF. The CDR3 region has the DNA TGTGCCAGCTCACCGCCGGGACAGGGGAATTCACCCCTCCACTTT.

This chain links TRBV5-1 with TRBJ1-1; the match to TRBD1 covers 10 bases. After removal of 3 bases from V and 4 bases from J, the junction contained 6 bases not matched to a gene. This CDR3 spans 15 amino acids. Germline CDR1 reads SGHRS; CDR2 reads YFSETQ. The CDR3 reads CASSSGTGVSTEAFF. For the CDR3, the DNA is TGCGCCAGCAGCTCCGGGACAGGGGTTTCCACTGAAGCTTTCTTT.

The V call is TRBV14, the J call TRBJ2-5; D is possibly TRBD2 (6 bases). This CDR3 has 15 amino acids. Germline CDR1 reads SGHDN; CDR2 reads FVKESK. V was cut by 4 bases and J by 1 base, with 13 bases left in between. CDR3 in amino acids: CASSLRAGGQETQYF. The CDR3 coding sequence is TGTGCCAGCAGCCTGCGAGCGGGTGGCCAAGAGACCCAGTACTTC.

This chain uses TRBV11-2 with TRBJ2-1; D is possibly TRBD1 (6 bases). From germline, CDR1 is SGHAT and CDR2 FQNNGV. The CDR3 consists of 15 residues. Trimming left V 5 bases short and J 8 bases short, with 19 bases between. CDR3 protein: CASSPSTGSWYEQFF. CDR3 nucleotides: TGTGCCAGCAGCCCCTCCACAGGGTCGTGGTATGAGCAGTTCTTC.

The V call is TRBV5-4, the J call TRBJ1-1; 11 bases map to TRBD1. Germline V lookup: CDR1 SGHNT, CDR2 YYREEE (reference sequence). Unmatched junction bases numbered 5, after V lost 2 bases and J lost 11 bases. The CDR3 has 13 amino acids. CDR3 coding DNA: TGTGCCAGCAGCTTTAGGACAGGGGGCTCGGCTTTCTTT. This translates into CASSFRTGGSAFF.

V is TRBV7-3 and J is TRBJ2-5, with a possible D match to TRBD2 (7 bases). Trimming cost V 5 bases and J 5 bases, with 18 bases left between them. CDR1 and CDR2 (germline): SGHTA, FQGTGA. The CDR3 sequence is 15 residues long. The DNA for the CDR3 is TGTGCCAGCAGCCCCATGGGGGGGCTGAGGGAGACCCAGTACTTC. As protein: CASSPMGGLRETQYF.